The 24 T cell receptor beta chains listed next were all sequenced from one sample in a study of blood T cell repertoires in COVID-19. Sequencing used immunoSEQ multiplex PCR; TCRdb keeps in-frame clones, though not all of them. The sample carries about 500,000 clones, roughly nine tenths recorded once. Sequenced material: PBMCs or T cells enriched from blood (not recorded which). Receptor source: a woman aged 18-30 years who had recovered from COVID-19.

The chain is built from TRBV3-1 (or the pseudogene TRBV3-2) and TRBJ1-2, with 11 bases that match TRBD1. The CDR3 runs 14 residues. After removal of 5 bases from V and 4 bases from J, the junction contained 3 bases not matched to a gene. Germline lookup yields CDR1 LGHDT and CDR2 YNNKEL (reference sequence). CDR3 region: CASSGGQGAYGYTF. CDR3 DNA sequence: TGTGCCAGCAGCGGAGGACAGGGGGCCTATGGCTACACCTTC.

The chain has TRBV5-1 and TRBJ2-7; 8 bases line up with TRBD1. The length of the CDR3 is 15 residues. V lost 5 bases to trimming and J lost 7 bases; unmatched junction nucleotides: 14. Germline V gene lookup returns CDR1 SGHRS and CDR2 YFSETQ. CDR3 protein: CASSLGAGGPREQYF. The DNA of the CDR3 is TGCGCCAGCAGTCTCGGCGCAGGGGGCCCGAGGGAGCAGTACTTC.

The genes are TRBV6-6 and TRBJ1-5; 8 bases are shared with TRBD1. V shed 8 bases and J 5 bases; nucleotides not matched to a gene: 5. Germline values: CDR1 MNHNY, CDR2 SVGAGI (reference sequence). The CDR3 has 13 residues. The CDR3 region is CASAKDRDQPQHF. CDR3 coding DNA: TGTGCCAGCGCAAAGGACAGGGATCAGCCCCAGCATTTT.

J is TRBJ2-7 and V is TRBV2, with 8 nucleotides matching TRBD1. The germline CDR1 and CDR2 sequences are SNHLY and FYNNEI. Trimming removed 4 bases from V and 5 bases from J; junction bases left unmatched: 10. The CDR3 is made up of 15 amino acids. For the CDR3, the DNA is TGTGCCAGCAGTGGGCGGACAGGGACGTTAGACGAGCAGTACTTC. It yields the protein CASSGRTGTLDEQYF.

The chain is built from TRBV28 and TRBJ1-5; D is possibly TRBD1 (5 bases). The CDR3 is made up of 14 amino acids. V lost 2 bases and J lost 3, with 8 bases in between. From germline, CDR1 is MDHEN and CDR2 SYDVKM. CDR3 DNA: TGTGCCAGCAGTTTAGGGGCAGACAATCAGCCCCAGCATTTT. Its protein is CASSLGADNQPQHF.

V gene TRBV3-1 (or the pseudogene TRBV3-2) combines with J gene TRBJ1-2; 7 bases are a match to TRBD1. There are 14 residues in the CDR3. V shed 2 bases, J shed 8 bases, and the junction held 8 bases outside the gene matches. CDR1 LGHDT and CDR2 YNNKEL come from the germline V gene (reference sequence). The CDR3 DNA follows: TGTGCCAGCAGCCAAATTGCAGGGGGGAAAGGCTACACCTTC. Its protein product is CASSQIAGGKGYTF.

The gene calls are TRBV27 and TRBJ2-5; D may be TRBD2 (5 bases). In germline, CDR1 is MNHEY, CDR2 SMNVEV (reference sequence). Trimming removed 4 bases at V and 5 bases at J, with 14 bases between. This CDR3 spans 14 amino acids. Here the CDR3 reads CASSSQTSGETQYF. The DNA for the CDR3 is TGTGCCAGCAGTTCCCAAACTTCGGGGGAGACCCAGTACTTC.

There are a few counts of this clone. This chain links TRBV2 with TRBJ2-7, with 13 bases fitting TRBD2. V was clipped by 6 bases and J by 7 bases; unmatched bases: 12. This CDR3 is 16 amino acids long. Germline CDR1 and CDR2: SNHLY and FYNNEI. In DNA form, the CDR3 reads TGTGCCAGCAGGGCCCTCCGGACTAGCGGGGGCTGGGAGCAGTACTTC. Translation: CASRALRTSGGWEQYF.

The V and J genes are TRBV4-1 and TRBJ1-1; D is perhaps TRBD1 (5 bases). The germline gives CDR1 MGHRA, CDR2 YSYEKL. The CDR3 contains 15 residues. The ends were cut back, 4 bases at V and 2 bases at J, with 14 bases in the middle. The CDR3 bases are TGCGCCAGCAGCCCCTTGGGGCCCACCAACACTGAAGCTTTCTTT. This codes for CASSPLGPTNTEAFF.

The rearrangement joins TRBV5-6 to TRBJ2-5; TRBD2 might be the D (5 bases). CDR3 size: 19 residues. Germline CDR1 SGHDT, CDR2 YYEEEE. V gave up 1 base and J gave up 3 bases, with 25 bases separating them. CDR3 DNA: TGTGCCAGCAGCTTGTATGGGGTAGCGTACGGGGTTGGTGAAGAGACCCAGTACTTC. Residues: CASSLYGVAYGVGEETQYF.

This clone was found once. V gene TRBV30 combines with J gene TRBJ1-2; the D is unclear. V was shortened by 2 bases and J by 8 bases, with 12 bases between the two germline ends. Germline loops: CDR1 GTSNPN, CDR2 SVGIG (reference sequence). CDR3 size: 12 residues. The CDR3 coding sequence is TGTGCCTGGAGTCGACAAACAGCCGGCTACACCTTC. The encoded protein is CAWSRQTAGYTF.

This clone appeared a single time. The chain uses TRBV19 and TRBJ2-7, with 13 positions matching TRBD2. After removal of 3 bases from V and 0 bases from J, the junction contained 5 bases not matched to a gene. The CDR3 spans 17 residues. Germline V CDR1 and CDR2: LNHDA, SQIVND (reference sequence). The CDR3 region has the DNA TGTGCCAGTAGTATGTCGGGACTAGCGGGGAGCTCCTACGAGCAGTACTTC. Protein product: CASSMSGLAGSSYEQYF.

The CDR3 here is CATSDSRSSEGTQYF. The CDR3 DNA reads as TGTGCCACCAGTGATTCCCGGAGTAGCGAGGGTACGCAGTATTTT. The rearrangement uses TRBV24-1 and TRBJ2-3; weak D call: TRBD2 (5 bases). The CDR3 loop spans 15 amino acids. Trimming took 2 bases from V and 8 from J, leaving 16 bases between them. Germline CDR1 is KGHDR and CDR2 is SFDVKD.

The J gene is TRBJ1-3, the V gene TRBV4-1; the D is unclear. This CDR3 is 15 amino acids long. V was cut by 1 base and J by 0 bases, with 7 bases left in between. Germline V lookup: CDR1 MGHRA, CDR2 YSYEKL. This chain's CDR3 is CASSQVQSSGNTIYF. CDR3 DNA sequence: TGCGCCAGCAGCCAAGTCCAATCCTCTGGAAACACCATATATTTT.

CDR3 sequence (DNA): TGTGCCAGCAGCTTAGAGTACTCTGGGGCCAACGTCCTGACTTTC. Protein: CASSLEYSGANVLTF. The chain uses TRBV11-2 and TRBJ2-6, with D hard to call. Germline V lookup: CDR1 SGHAT, CDR2 FQNNGV. Trimming left V 0 bases short and J 0 bases short, with 3 bases between. The CDR3 loop spans 15 amino acids.

The chain has TRBV19 and TRBJ2-7, with 10 bases fitting TRBD1. J gave up 0 bases and V 4 bases, and 9 bases lay outside the gene matches. The CDR3 spans 17 residues. The germline CDR1 and CDR2 sequences are LNHDA and SQIVND (reference sequence). The CDR3 loop reads CASSTIPGQGNSYEQYF. CDR3 in DNA: TGTGCCAGTAGTACAATACCGGGACAGGGGAACTCCTACGAGCAGTACTTC.

The CDR3 bases are TGTGCCAGCAGAGAACCGGACAGGGCCAAAGGCAATCAGCCCCAGCATTTT. It encodes CASREPDRAKGNQPQHF. V is TRBV13 and J is TRBJ1-5, with 8 bases fitting TRBD1. Germline V gene lookup returns CDR1 PRHDT and CDR2 FYEKMQ (reference sequence). The trim removed 6 bases at V and 2 bases at J, leaving 12 bases unmatched. There are 17 residues in the CDR3.

The chain couples TRBV5-4 to TRBJ1-2, with TRBD1 identical over 12 bases. The J segment lost 6 bases and the V segment lost 4 bases, leaving 10 bases of the junction unmatched. The CDR3 is 16 amino acids. Germline assignment: CDR1 SGHNT and CDR2 YYREEE (reference sequence). The CDR3 reads CASSPGGDRGLHGYTF. The CDR3 DNA is TGTGCCAGCAGCCCTGGGGGGGACAGGGGGCTACATGGCTACACCTTC.

The CDR3 DNA follows: TGTGCCAGCAGCTTAGCGTTGGTCTCCAAGGGGGAGCAGTACTTC. Protein: CASSLALVSKGEQYF. The chain joins TRBV7-9 to TRBJ2-7; D might be TRBD1 (5 bases). The CDR3 sequence is 15 residues long. The ends were cut back, 0 bases at V and 7 bases at J, with 16 bases in the middle. Looked up from germline, CDR1 is SEHNR and CDR2 is FQNEAQ (reference sequence).

The chain combines TRBV30 with TRBJ1-4, with 10 bases matching TRBD1. This CDR3 comprises 16 residues. Trimming removed 4 bases from V and 7 bases from J; junction bases left unmatched: 12. Looked up from germline, CDR1 is GTSNPN and CDR2 is SVGIG (reference sequence). This chain's CDR3 is CAWMPGRTGGGEKLFF. The CDR3, as DNA: TGTGCCTGGATGCCTGGGCGGACAGGGGGGGGTGAAAAACTGTTTTTT.

This clone was found many times. The V gene is TRBV19, the J gene TRBJ2-5; no firm D call. The CDR3 extends over 13 amino acids. CDR1 is LNHDA and CDR2 is SQIVND in the germline V gene (reference sequence). V gave up 1 base and J gave up 2 bases, with 5 bases separating them. CDR3 in amino acids: CASSIARQETQYF. In nucleotides, the CDR3 is TGTGCCAGTAGTATAGCCCGGCAAGAGACCCAGTACTTC.

The chain carries TRBV7-9 and TRBJ1-1, with 7 bases fitting TRBD1. Per the germline V gene, CDR1 is SEHNR and CDR2 is FQNEAQ (reference sequence). The CDR3 has 16 amino acids. Unmatched junction bases numbered 12, after V lost 5 bases and J lost 3 bases. The CDR3 protein is CASSPRGDRWDTEAFF. The CDR3 region has the DNA TGTGCCAGCAGCCCTAGGGGGGACAGATGGGACACTGAAGCTTTCTTT.

This clone was counted between two and nine times. This chain connects TRBV3-1 (or the pseudogene TRBV3-2) to TRBJ1-6; maybe TRBD1 (6 bases). The CDR3 totals 13 residues. V was trimmed by 2 bases and J by 15 bases, leaving 14 bases between them. Germline V gene lookup returns CDR1 LGHDT and CDR2 YNNKEL (reference sequence). As DNA, the CDR3 is TGTGCCAGCAGCCAAACGGCGAGAGGGGGCCTCCACTTT. Its translation is CASSQTARGGLHF.

The genes are TRBV12-5 and TRBJ1-1, with TRBD1 matching 7 bases. In germline, CDR1 is LGHNT, CDR2 FRNRAP. The V gene end was trimmed by 6 bases and the J gene end by 7 bases; junction bases not matched to a gene: 8. The CDR3 is 13 residues long. CDR3 in amino acids: CASGLTGQLEAFF. The CDR3 nucleotides are TGTGCTAGTGGCCTAACGGGACAGCTTGAAGCTTTCTTT. The full variable domain, in which reference TRBV12-5 and TRBJ1-1 provide the parts outside the CDR3, is DARVTQTPRHKVTEMGQEVTMRCQPILGHNTVFWYRQTMMQGLELLAYFRNRAPLDDSGMPKDRFSAEMPDATLATLKIQPSEPRDSAVYFCASGLTGQLEAFFGQGTRLTVV.